These 29 T cell receptor beta chains were all obtained from the same sample, sequenced in a study of T-cell memory formation after mild COVID-19. TCRdb re-called the 5' RACE reads with MiXCR, one entry per CDR3 protein. The data show roughly 160,000 distinct CDR3 sequences, 13% seen once. The sequenced sample was PBMCs or a T cell subset sorted from them (not recorded which). Receptor source: a man aged 18 to 30 who had mild COVID-19 (a few samples of this study predate the infection). Cell type and time point are not known.

The sample holds a few counts of this clonotype. This chain links TRBV4-3 with TRBJ2-3, with 8 bases identical to TRBD2. Germline loops: CDR1 LGHNA, CDR2 YSLEER. The CDR3 is made up of 14 amino acids. Trimming cost V 1 base and J 9 bases; bases outside gene matches: 6. For the CDR3, the DNA is TGCGCCAGCAGCCAAGGTGCAGCGGGGGCAACGCAGTATTTT. Translating gives CASSQGAAGATQYF.

There are a few counts of this clonotype. This chain uses TRBV7-9 with TRBJ2-3; 8 bases map to TRBD2. The germline V gene has CDR1 SEHNR and CDR2 FQNEAQ (reference sequence). The CDR3 extends over 13 amino acids. Trimming at V came to 4 bases and at J to 9 bases, leaving 6 bases not matched to a gene. The CDR3 is CASSSVQRGTQYF. CDR3 coding DNA: TGTGCCAGCAGCTCGGTGCAGCGGGGGACGCAGTATTTT.

The rearrangement links TRBV5-1 to TRBJ1-5; D is undetermined. Trimming pared 1 base from V and 2 bases from J, leaving 10 bases between. The CDR3 consists of 15 residues. CDR1 SGHRS and CDR2 YFSETQ come from the germline V gene. The CDR3 protein is CASSLMGGGNQPQHF. The CDR3 DNA follows: TGCGCCAGCAGCTTGATGGGCGGGGGCAATCAGCCCCAGCATTTT.

There are a few counts of this clonotype. The chain recombines TRBV12-3 or TRBV12-4 with TRBJ2-5; D assignment may be TRBD1 or TRBD2 (5 bases each). The CDR3 loop spans 15 amino acids. Trimming cost V 5 bases and J 4 bases, with 17 bases left between them. CDR3 DNA: TGTGCCAGCAGTCGAACCGGGACCCAAGGAGAGACCCAGTACTTC. This translates into CASSRTGTQGETQYF.

This clonotype occurred a few times. The chain recombines TRBV30 with TRBJ2-5, with D unclear. V was cut by 0 bases and J by 4 bases, with 9 bases left in between. The CDR3 is 13 residues long. Germline lookup yields CDR1 GTSNPN and CDR2 SVGIG (reference sequence). For the CDR3, the DNA is TGTGCCTGGAGTGTAGGGCTAGGAGAGACCCAGTACTTC. The encoded protein is CAWSVGLGETQYF.

The chain carries TRBV30 and TRBJ1-6; D unclear. The CDR3 covers 16 residues. Trimming removed 2 bases from V and 3 bases from J, with 14 bases in between. CDR1 and CDR2 from the germline V gene are GTSNPN and SVGIG (reference sequence). The CDR3 bases are TGTGCCTGGAGTACCCCCGGAGGGTTCTATAATTCACCCCTCCACTTT. Residues: CAWSTPGGFYNSPLHF.

This clonotype showed up just a few times. J is TRBJ2-7 and V is TRBV7-2, with D possibly matching TRBD1 (6 bases). CDR3 length equals 14 residues. Deletions cut 5 bases from V and 4 bases from J, with 15 bases between. Germline CDR1 is SGHTA and CDR2 is FQGNSA. The CDR3, as DNA: TGTGCCAGCAGCCTGACGGGACAACAATACGAGCAGTACTTC. As protein: CASSLTGQQYEQYF.

This clonotype was observed a few times. The chain recombines TRBV6-5 with TRBJ1-5, with TRBD1 identical over 7 bases. The CDR3 is 13 residues long. The trim removed 5 bases at V and 7 bases at J, leaving 5 bases unmatched. Germline V gene sequence: CDR1 MNHEY, CDR2 SVGAGI. The DNA of the CDR3 is TGTGCCAGCAGTACACAGGGGTGGCAGCCCCAGCATTTT. Protein product: CASSTQGWQPQHF.

The rearrangement uses TRBV30 and TRBJ1-6, with TRBD1 identical over 9 bases. CDR1 is GTSNPN and CDR2 is SVGIG in the germline V gene (reference sequence). The CDR3 loop spans 16 amino acids. The J segment lost 2 bases and the V segment lost 2 bases, leaving 4 bases of the junction unmatched. CDR3 bases: TGTGCCTGGAGTCCGGACAGGGGCACCTATAATTCACCCCTCCACTTT. This sequence encodes CAWSPDRGTYNSPLHF.

J is TRBJ1-1 and V is TRBV3-1; no definite D call. The germline V gene encodes CDR1 LGHDT and CDR2 YNNKEL (reference sequence). There are 14 residues in the CDR3. V was clipped by 2 bases and J by 8 bases, with 15 bases between them. CDR3 sequence: CASSQIPSYPEAFF. The CDR3 coding sequence is TGTGCCAGCAGCCAAATTCCGTCCTACCCCGAAGCTTTCTTT.

The J gene is TRBJ2-2, the V gene TRBV7-6, with D uncertain. Germline CDR1 is SGHVS and CDR2 is FNYEAQ. The V gene lost 7 bases and the J gene lost 1 base, with 19 bases spanning the gap. The CDR3 contains 17 residues. CDR3 residues: CASTSPRAVRNTGELFF. The CDR3 DNA is TGTGCCAGCACCTCTCCCCGCGCAGTCCGGAACACCGGGGAGCTGTTTTTT.

In its sample, this clonotype was seen many times. The rearrangement joins TRBV18 to TRBJ2-3, with D possibly TRBD2 on 6 matching bases. Trimming cost V 8 bases and J 3 bases, with 12 bases left between them. The CDR3 has 13 amino acids. The germline V gene encodes CDR1 KGHSH and CDR2 LQKENI. This chain's CDR3 is CASSPSGTDTQYF. The CDR3 region has the DNA TGTGCCAGCAGTCCCAGCGGGACAGATACGCAGTATTTT.

V is TRBV7-9 and J is TRBJ1-1, with TRBD1 matching over 7 bases. The germline V gene has CDR1 SEHNR and CDR2 FQNEAQ (reference sequence). The CDR3 runs 14 residues. With 1 base clipped from V and 4 bases from J, the junction kept 3 bases outside the gene matches. CDR3 residues: CASSLEGTATEAFF. The CDR3 coding sequence is TGTGCCAGCAGCTTAGAGGGGACAGCCACTGAAGCTTTCTTT.

This chain links TRBV2 with TRBJ2-1, with D hard to call. Trimming took off 2 bases at V and 8 bases at J, with 4 bases between the two ends. The CDR3 is made up of 11 amino acids. Germline V gene sequence: CDR1 SNHLY, CDR2 FYNNEI. The CDR3 protein is CASSENYEQFF. The CDR3 nucleotides are TGTGCCAGCAGTGAAAACTATGAGCAGTTCTTC. Based on the CDR3 plus reference TRBV2 and TRBJ2-1, the full variable domain is EPEVTQTPSHQVTQMGQEVILRCVPISNHLYFYWYRQILGQKVEFLVSFYNNEISEKSEIFDDQFSVERPDGSNFTLKIRSTKLEDSAMYFCASSENYEQFFGPGTRLTVL.

This clonotype was counted between two and nine times. The chain is built from TRBV2 and TRBJ2-5; possibly TRBD2 for D (6 bases). Trimming left V 2 bases short and J 5 bases short, with 9 bases between. This CDR3 is built from 13 residues. Germline CDR1 SNHLY, CDR2 FYNNEI. The CDR3 DNA reads TGTGCCAGCAGTGAATTAGCGGAGGAGACCCAGTACTTC. Translated, it gives CASSELAEETQYF.

This clonotype turned up a few times. The chain recombines TRBV5-1 with TRBJ2-2, with a possible D match to TRBD2 (6 bases). V was trimmed by 3 bases and J by 8 bases, leaving 14 bases between them. This CDR3 region has 14 residues. The germline gives CDR1 SGHRS, CDR2 YFSETQ. The CDR3 is CASSSQGTSGELFF. In nucleotides, the CDR3 is TGCGCCAGCAGCTCACAAGGGACTTCTGGGGAGCTGTTTTTT.

This clonotype was counted a few times. The chain recombines TRBV7-2 with TRBJ2-3; either TRBD1 or TRBD2 may supply D (7 bases each). Germline CDR1 and CDR2: SGHTA and FQGNSA. The ends were cut back, 5 bases at V and 6 bases at J, with 15 bases in the middle. The CDR3 totals 14 residues. CDR3 protein: CASSQRQGGDTQYF. CDR3 nucleotides: TGTGCCAGCAGCCAAAGACAGGGAGGGGATACGCAGTATTTT.

V and J are TRBV5-1 and TRBJ2-7, with D perhaps matching TRBD1 or TRBD2 (5 bases each). Trimming removed 5 bases from V and 5 bases from J, with 14 bases in between. Per the germline V gene, CDR1 is SGHRS and CDR2 is YFSETQ. The length of the CDR3 is 13 residues. CDR3 DNA: TGCGCCAGCAGGGGGGACCCCTTCAACGAGCAGTACTTC. Encoded protein: CASRGDPFNEQYF.

The table lists this clonotype with a few counts. The chain couples TRBV7-6 to TRBJ2-7; D remains ambiguous. Germline CDR1 SGHVS, CDR2 FNYEAQ. V lost 5 bases to trimming and J lost 3 bases, with 14 bases between them. The CDR3 is 14 amino acids. CDR3 DNA: TGTGCCAGCAGCCCGACAAGGGCTAACTACGAGCAGTACTTC. This translates into CASSPTRANYEQYF.

This clonotype occurred a few times. The rearrangement links TRBV3-1 to TRBJ1-1; D not resolved. V was trimmed by 0 bases and J by 10 bases, leaving 15 bases between them. CDR1 and CDR2 (germline): LGHDT, YNNKEL (reference sequence). This CDR3 spans 14 amino acids. In DNA, the CDR3 is TGTGCCAGCAGCCAAGATTCCCTGTATGGAGGAGCTTTCTTT. Translation gives CASSQDSLYGGAFF. Complete variable domain (other parts from reference TRBV3-1 and TRBJ1-1): DTAVSQTPKYLVTQMGNDKSIKCEQNLGHDTMYWYKQDSKKFLKIMFSYNNKELIINETVPNRFSPKSPDKAHLNLHINSLELGDSAVYFCASSQDSLYGGAFFGQGTRLTVV.

This clonotype was found a few times. The chain employs TRBV12-3 or TRBV12-4 and TRBJ1-5, with no clear D. CDR3 length equals 14 residues. The V end was cut by 4 bases, the J end by 3 bases, with 10 bases between. CDR3 DNA: TGTGCCAGCAGTTGGGGTCGAAACAATCAGCCCCAGCATTTT. It codes for CASSWGRNNQPQHF.

In its sample, this clonotype was seen a few times. V and J are TRBV30 and TRBJ1-5; 10 bases match TRBD1. Germline loops: CDR1 GTSNPN, CDR2 SVGIG (reference sequence). This CDR3 region has 15 residues. Losses at the gene ends were 5 bases for V and 6 bases for J; bases not matched to a gene: 10. CDR3 bases: TGTGCCTGGGGAACGGGACAGGGGTTTCGTCAGCCCCAGCATTTT. This sequence encodes CAWGTGQGFRQPQHF.

This clonotype turned up a few times. The chain carries TRBV6-6 and TRBJ2-1; 9 bases agree with TRBD2. The CDR3 contains 15 residues. The V and J ends lost 2 bases and 8 bases, in that order; junction bases with no gene match: 7. Looked up from germline, CDR1 is MNHNY and CDR2 is SVGAGI (reference sequence). CDR3 coding DNA: TGTGCCAGCAGTTACAAGCGGGGGGCCACCCATGAGCAGTTCTTC. As protein: CASSYKRGATHEQFF.

CDR3 residues: CASSRQGSEKLFF. The CDR3 coding sequence is TGTGCCAGCAGTCGACAGGGGAGTGAAAAACTGTTTTTT. The chain links TRBV6-6 to TRBJ1-4; 8 positions agree with TRBD1. Germline CDR1 MNHNY, CDR2 SVGAGI (reference sequence). V lost 5 bases, J lost 7 bases, and 3 bases stayed unmatched. The CDR3 length is 13 residues.

This clonotype was recorded many times. The chain carries TRBV9 and TRBJ2-3, with 10 bases lining up with TRBD1. This CDR3 region has 17 residues. Per the germline V gene, CDR1 is SGDLS and CDR2 is YYNGEE. V shed 4 bases, J shed 0 bases, and the junction held 8 bases outside the gene matches. This CDR3 reads CASSIRDRGPSTDTQYF. Here the CDR3 DNA reads TGTGCCAGCAGCATCCGGGACAGGGGTCCTAGCACAGATACGCAGTATTTT.

Only a few counts were recorded for this clonotype. This chain links TRBV11-1 with TRBJ2-1; 8 bases are a match to TRBD2. J gave up 3 bases and V 3 bases, and 4 bases lay outside the gene matches. This CDR3 spans 15 amino acids. CDR1 is SGHAT, CDR2 FQDESV, per germline (reference sequence). The CDR3 bases are TGTGCCAGCAGCTTCTCCAGCGGGGGCTACAATGAGCAGTTCTTC. Protein product: CASSFSSGGYNEQFF. The complete variable domain, with remaining parts taken from reference TRBV11-1 and TRBJ2-1, reads EAEVAQSPRYKITEKSQAVAFWCDPISGHATLYWYRQILGQGPELLVQFQDESVVDDSQLPKDRFSAERLKGVDSTLKIQPAELGDSAMYLCASSFSSGGYNEQFFGPGTRLTVL.

This clonotype was seen many times. The chain has TRBV5-4 and TRBJ2-7; either TRBD1 or TRBD2 may supply D (5 bases each). CDR3 length: 13 residues. Trimming stripped 0 bases from V and 5 bases from J, with 9 bases between. The V gene's germline CDR1 is SGHNT and CDR2 YYREEE (reference sequence). CDR3 sequence: CASSLGGTDEQYF. In DNA, the CDR3 is TGTGCCAGCAGCTTGGGGGGGACGGACGAGCAGTACTTC.

A few counts support this clonotype. The chain couples TRBV7-3 to TRBJ2-3; no reliable D call. Between the trimmed V and J ends, which lost 1 base and 5 bases, there was a span of 4 bases. Germline V gene lookup returns CDR1 SGHTA and CDR2 FQGTGA. This CDR3 has 12 amino acids. Here the CDR3 reads CASSLIGDTQYF. In DNA, the CDR3 is TGTGCCAGCAGCTTAATCGGAGATACGCAGTATTTT.

This clonotype was detected only a few times. The genes are TRBV7-2 and TRBJ2-3, with 10 bases lining up with TRBD2. V lost 4 bases and J lost 5; bases outside the gene matches: 6. Per the germline V gene, CDR1 is SGHTA and CDR2 is FQGNSA. CDR3 length: 15 amino acids. The CDR3 DNA reads TGTGCCAGCAGCTCCTCCGGGACTAGCGTAGATACGCAGTATTTT. Protein sequence: CASSSSGTSVDTQYF.